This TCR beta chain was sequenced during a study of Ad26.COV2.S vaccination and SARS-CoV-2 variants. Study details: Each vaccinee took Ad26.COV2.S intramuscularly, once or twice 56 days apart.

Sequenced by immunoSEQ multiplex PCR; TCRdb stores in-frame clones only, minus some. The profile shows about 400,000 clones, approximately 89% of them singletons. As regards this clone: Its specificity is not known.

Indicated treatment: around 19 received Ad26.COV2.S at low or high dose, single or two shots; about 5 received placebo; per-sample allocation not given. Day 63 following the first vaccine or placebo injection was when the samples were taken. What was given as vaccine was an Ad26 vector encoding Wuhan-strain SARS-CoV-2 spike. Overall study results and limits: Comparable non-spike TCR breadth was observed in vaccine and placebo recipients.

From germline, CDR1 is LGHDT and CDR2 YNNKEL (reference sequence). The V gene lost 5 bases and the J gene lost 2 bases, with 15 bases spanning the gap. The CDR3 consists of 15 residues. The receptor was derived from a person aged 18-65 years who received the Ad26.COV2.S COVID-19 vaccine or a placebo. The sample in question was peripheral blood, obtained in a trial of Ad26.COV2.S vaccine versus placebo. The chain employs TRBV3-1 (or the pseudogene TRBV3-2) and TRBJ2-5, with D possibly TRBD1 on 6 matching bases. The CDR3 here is CASSTDRSFQETQYF. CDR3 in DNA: TGTGCCAGCAGCACGGACAGAAGTTTTCAAGAGACCCAGTACTTC.